This is a list of T cell receptor beta chains from one sample in a study of blood T cell repertoires in COVID-19. Sequencing was performed with immunoSEQ multiplex PCR; in TCRdb, only in-frame clones are kept and a portion is missing. The profile shows approximately 280,000 clones, approximately 85% of them singletons. Sequencing used peripheral blood. The receptors originated from a man over 45 with active or convalescent COVID-19. Each CDR3 is given with its conserved first and last residue. D genes are given only for firm matches. Clone sizes are given selectively: once, few, many, or a class where the clone is expanded.

D	J	size	V	DNA	CDR3
TRBD1	TRBJ2-3	.	TRBV3-1/TRBV3-2	TGTGCCAGCAGCCCTTCGGACAGGGGGTACGCAGATACGCAGTATTTT	CASSPSDRGYADTQYF
.	TRBJ1-4	.	TRBV6-5	TGTGCCAGCAGTAAGGACAGCGAGGGGGAAAAACTGTTTTTT	CASSKDSEGEKLFF
TRBD2	TRBJ2-2	.	TRBV3-1/TRBV3-2	TGTGCCAGCAGCCAGGAAAGGACTAGCGGCACCGGGGAGCTGTTTTTT	CASSQERTSGTGELFF
TRBD2	TRBJ2-3	.	TRBV3-1/TRBV3-2	TGTGCCAGCAGCCAAGGCCGACTAGCGAGCACAGATACGCAGTATTTT	CASSQGRLASTDTQYF
TRBD1	TRBJ1-2	many	TRBV6-5	TGTGCCAGCAGTTACGTTCGGACAGGGGGTAACTATGGCTACACCTTC	CASSYVRTGGNYGYTF
.	TRBJ1-1	few	TRBV14	TGTGCCAGCAGCCAAGGAGTGAACACTGAAGCTTTCTTT	CASSQGVNTEAFF
.	TRBJ1-5	.	TRBV5-4	TGTGCCAGCAGCCGGCGGGGGGCGGCTCAGCCCCAGCATTTT	CASSRRGAAQPQHF
TRBD1	TRBJ1-5	.	TRBV10-3	TGTGCCATCAGAGGGACAGGGGAGCATCAGCCCCAGCATTTT	CAIRGTGEHQPQHF
.	TRBJ2-3	.	TRBV9	TGTGCCAGCAGCTCATCAGGAACAGATACGCAGTATTTT	CASSSSGTDTQYF
TRBD1	TRBJ1-2	.	TRBV18	TGTGCCAGCTCACCTTTACTTCTGACAGGGGCGAACTATGGCTACACCTTC	CASSPLLLTGANYGYTF
.	TRBJ2-5	.	TRBV10-3	TGTGCCATCAGTTTAGCCGGGAGAGGGGATGGGACCCAGTACTTC	CAISLAGRGDGTQYF
.	TRBJ1-3	.	TRBV3-1/TRBV3-2	TGTGCCAGCAGCCAAGATATATACTTTTCCTCTGGAAACACCATATATTTT	CASSQDIYFSSGNTIYF
.	TRBJ2-7	.	TRBV2	TGTGCCAGCAGTGAAGGAGGCAGGGAGGTGGACGAGCAGTACTTC	CASSEGGREVDEQYF
TRBD2	TRBJ2-2	.	TRBV15	TGTGCCACCAGCAGGGATCCTCGGACTAGCGGGATTAGCACCGGGGAGCTGTTTTTT	CATSRDPRTSGISTGELFF
.	TRBJ1-2	once	TRBV19	TGTGCCAGTACCACCCCTCTGGTGGGGGGTAATGGCTACACCTTC	CASTTPLVGGNGYTF
.	TRBJ2-1	.	TRBV11-1	TGTGCCAGCAGCCCCTCGACTCAAAGGCGGCATGAGCAGTTCTTC	CASSPSTQRRHEQFF
TRBD1	TRBJ2-7	once	TRBV7-3	TGTGCCAGCAGCTTTAGGACAGGGCGCCTCCTCTACGAGCAGTACTTC	CASSFRTGRLLYEQYF
.	TRBJ2-1	.	TRBV4-2	TGTGCCAGCAGCCAAGGATCTAGCCCGAGCTCCTACAATGAGCAGTTCTTC	CASSQGSSPSSYNEQFF
.	TRBJ2-7	few	TRBV5-4	TGTGCCAGCAGCTTTAGGGGTGCGGGGGAGCAGTACTTC	CASSFRGAGEQYF
.	TRBJ2-3	.	TRBV2	TGTGCCAGCAAAACAGGGATTCGGAGGGTACGGGAGGTGTGGGCAGATACGCAGTATTTT	CASKTGIRRVREVWADTQYF
.	TRBJ1-1	.	TRBV28	TGTGCCAGCAGTAATTCGGGATACAAAGGACTAAACACTGAAGCTTTCTTT	CASSNSGYKGLNTEAFF
TRBD2	TRBJ2-1	.	TRBV6-1	TGTGCCAGCAGTGAAGTCCCAGCGGGAGTGGGAAATGAGCAGTTCTTC	CASSEVPAGVGNEQFF
TRBD2	TRBJ2-1	once	TRBV5-1	TGCGCCAGCAGCTCTGGGGGGACTAGCGGGTTTTACAATGAGCAGTTCTTC	CASSSGGTSGFYNEQFF
.	TRBJ2-1	.	TRBV7-9	TGTGCCAGCAGCTTCCAGGCGGGGTGGACAAACAATGAGCAGTTCTTC	CASSFQAGWTNNEQFF
.	TRBJ2-3	.	TRBV7-9	TGTGCCAGCAGCGGCTTCCGAATGGATACGCAGTATTTT	CASSGFRMDTQYF
.	TRBJ2-3	.	TRBV11-2	TGTGCCAGCAGCTTAGATGGCAGGGTGGTCACAGATACGCAGTATTTT	CASSLDGRVVTDTQYF
TRBD1	TRBJ1-2	.	TRBV30	TGTGCCTGGAGTGTCCCAGACAGGGGGCGATCCTCTCACGGCTACACCTTC	CAWSVPDRGRSSHGYTF
TRBD2	TRBJ2-1	.	TRBV10-2	TGCGCCAGCAGGATACTAGCGGGAGCCGACAATGAGCAGTTCTTC	CASRILAGADNEQFF
TRBD2	TRBJ2-5	once	TRBV30	TGTGCCTGGAGCTCCGGGCTAGCGGCTAGGGAGACCCAGTACTTC	CAWSSGLAARETQYF
.	TRBJ1-1	.	TRBV5-6	TGTGCCAGCAGCTTGGGTCAGGCGAACACTGAAGCTTTCTTT	CASSLGQANTEAFF
.	TRBJ2-1	.	TRBV5-1	TGCGCCAGCAGCTTTCTCAGGGAGGATGAGCAGTTCTTC	CASSFLREDEQFF
TRBD2	TRBJ2-5	.	TRBV6-5	TGTGCCAGCAGTTTTACTAGCGGGAGGAGTGAGACCCAGTACTTC	CASSFTSGRSETQYF
.	TRBJ2-1	.	TRBV7-2	TGTGCCAGCAGCTTAGCGCGAGGCAACGAGCAGTTCTTC	CASSLARGNEQFF
TRBD2	TRBJ2-5	.	TRBV9	TGTGCCAGCAGCGCCTCGGGACTAGCTCGAGAGACCCAGTACTTC	CASSASGLARETQYF
TRBD1	TRBJ1-1	few	TRBV2	TGTGCCAGCACCAACAGGGGAATGAACACTGAAGCTTTCTTT	CASTNRGMNTEAFF
TRBD1	TRBJ2-1	.	TRBV7-2	TGTGCCAGCAGCCTCGGGACAGGGACCTACAATGAGCAGTTCTTC	CASSLGTGTYNEQFF
.	TRBJ2-2	.	TRBV4-1	TGCGCCAGCAGCCAAGGCAGGGTAGACACCATGTCCCCAGAGGAGCTGTTTTTT	CASSQGRVDTMSPEELFF
.	TRBJ1-1	.	TRBV5-4	TGTGCCAGCAGCTCTGCTGAAAGCATGAACACTGAAGCTTTCTTT	CASSSAESMNTEAFF
TRBD2	TRBJ2-1	.	TRBV7-3	TGTGCCAGCAGCTTAGGGGGACTAGCGTCTAGCTCCTACAATGAGCAGTTCTTC	CASSLGGLASSSYNEQFF
.	TRBJ2-7	once	TRBV7-9	TGTGCCAGCAGCGGTAGCTACGAGCAGTACTTC	CASSGSYEQYF
TRBD2	TRBJ2-1	.	TRBV9	TGTGCCAGCAGCGTAGTAGCTAGCGGGAGCAGTGAGCAGTTCTTC	CASSVVASGSSEQFF
.	TRBJ2-3	.	TRBV24-1	TGTGCCACCAGCTTGGGGGGGCTCACAGATACGCAGTATTTT	CATSLGGLTDTQYF
TRBD2	TRBJ2-3	.	TRBV5-1	TGCGCCAGCAGCTTGCCCTCGGCACTAGCGGGGGGGGGAGATACGCAGTATTTT	CASSLPSALAGGGDTQYF
TRBD2	TRBJ2-5	.	TRBV24-1	TGTGCCACCAGTGACCCCCACCGGGGAGGGATGGGGTTAGGTTTGGAGACCCAGTACTTC	CATSDPHRGGMGLGLETQYF
.	TRBJ1-3	.	TRBV19	TGTGCCAGTAGCCACCGGGGGGCCACTGGAAACACCATATATTTT	CASSHRGATGNTIYF
TRBD2	TRBJ2-3	.	TRBV5-1	TGCGCCAGCAGCCCCGGGACTAGCGGGAGGAAAGAAACTAGCACAGATACGCAGTATTTT	CASSPGTSGRKETSTDTQYF
.	TRBJ1-3	few	TRBV10-3	TGTGCTCTCGCCAGGGATGGTGGAAACACCATATATTTT	CALARDGGNTIYF